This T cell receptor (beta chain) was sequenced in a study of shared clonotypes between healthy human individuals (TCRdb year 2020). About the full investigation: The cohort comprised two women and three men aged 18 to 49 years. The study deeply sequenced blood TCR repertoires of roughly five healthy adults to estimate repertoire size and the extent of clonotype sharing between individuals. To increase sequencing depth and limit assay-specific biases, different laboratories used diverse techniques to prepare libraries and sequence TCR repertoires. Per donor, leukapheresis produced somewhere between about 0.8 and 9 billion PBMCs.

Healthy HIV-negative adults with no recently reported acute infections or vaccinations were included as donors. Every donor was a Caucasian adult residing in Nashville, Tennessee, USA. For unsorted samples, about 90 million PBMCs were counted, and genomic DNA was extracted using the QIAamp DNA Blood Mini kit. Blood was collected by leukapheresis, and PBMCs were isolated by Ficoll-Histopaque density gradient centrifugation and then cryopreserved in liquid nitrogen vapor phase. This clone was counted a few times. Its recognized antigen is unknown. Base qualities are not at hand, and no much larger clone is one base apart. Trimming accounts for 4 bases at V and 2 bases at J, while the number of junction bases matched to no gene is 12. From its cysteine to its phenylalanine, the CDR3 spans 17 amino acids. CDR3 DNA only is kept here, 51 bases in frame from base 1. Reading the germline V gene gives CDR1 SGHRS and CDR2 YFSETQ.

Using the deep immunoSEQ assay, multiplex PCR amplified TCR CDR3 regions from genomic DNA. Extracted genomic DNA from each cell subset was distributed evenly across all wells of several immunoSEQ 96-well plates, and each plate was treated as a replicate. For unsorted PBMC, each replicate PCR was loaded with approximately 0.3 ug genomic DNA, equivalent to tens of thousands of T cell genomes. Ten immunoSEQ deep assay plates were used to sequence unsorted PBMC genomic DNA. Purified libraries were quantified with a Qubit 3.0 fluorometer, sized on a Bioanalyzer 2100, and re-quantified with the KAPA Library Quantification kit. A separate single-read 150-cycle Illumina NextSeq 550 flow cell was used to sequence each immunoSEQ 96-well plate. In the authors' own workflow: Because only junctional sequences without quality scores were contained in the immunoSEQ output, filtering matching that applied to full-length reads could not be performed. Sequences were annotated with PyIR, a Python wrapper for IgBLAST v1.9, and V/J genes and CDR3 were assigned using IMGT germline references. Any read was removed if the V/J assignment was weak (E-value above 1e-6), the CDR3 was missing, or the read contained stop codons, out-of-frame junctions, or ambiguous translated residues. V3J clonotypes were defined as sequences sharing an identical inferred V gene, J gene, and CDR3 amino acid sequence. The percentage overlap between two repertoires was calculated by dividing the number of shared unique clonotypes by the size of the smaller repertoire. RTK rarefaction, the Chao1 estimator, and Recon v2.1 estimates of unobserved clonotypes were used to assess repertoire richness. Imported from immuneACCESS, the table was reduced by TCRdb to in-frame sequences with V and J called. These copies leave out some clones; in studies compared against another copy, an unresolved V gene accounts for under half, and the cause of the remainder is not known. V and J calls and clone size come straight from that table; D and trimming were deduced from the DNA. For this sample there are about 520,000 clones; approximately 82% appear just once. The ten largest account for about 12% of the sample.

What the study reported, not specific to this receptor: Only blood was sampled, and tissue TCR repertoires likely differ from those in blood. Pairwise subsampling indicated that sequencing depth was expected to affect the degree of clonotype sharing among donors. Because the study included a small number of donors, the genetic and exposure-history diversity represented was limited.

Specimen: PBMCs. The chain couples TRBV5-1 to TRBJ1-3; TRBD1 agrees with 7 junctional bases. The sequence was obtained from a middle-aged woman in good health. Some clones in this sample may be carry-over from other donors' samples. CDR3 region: CASSNYAQGEPGNTIYF. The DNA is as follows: TGCGCCAGCAGCAACTACGCTCAGGGGGAACCTGGAAACACCATATATTTT.